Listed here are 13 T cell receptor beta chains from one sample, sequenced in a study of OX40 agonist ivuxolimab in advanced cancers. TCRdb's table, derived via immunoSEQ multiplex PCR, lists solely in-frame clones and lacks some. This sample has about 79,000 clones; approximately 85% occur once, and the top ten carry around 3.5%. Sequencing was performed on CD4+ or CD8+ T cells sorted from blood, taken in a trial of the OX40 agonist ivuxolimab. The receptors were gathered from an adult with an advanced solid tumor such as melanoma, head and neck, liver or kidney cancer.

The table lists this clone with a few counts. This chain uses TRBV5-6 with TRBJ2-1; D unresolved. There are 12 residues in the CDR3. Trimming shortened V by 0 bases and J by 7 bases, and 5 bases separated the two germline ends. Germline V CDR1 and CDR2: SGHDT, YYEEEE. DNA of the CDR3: TGTGCCAGCAGCTTGGAGTGGAATGAGCAGTTCTTC. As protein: CASSLEWNEQFF.

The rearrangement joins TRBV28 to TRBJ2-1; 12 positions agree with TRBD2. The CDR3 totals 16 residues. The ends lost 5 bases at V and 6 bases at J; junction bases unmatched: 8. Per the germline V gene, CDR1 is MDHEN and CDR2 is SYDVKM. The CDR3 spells CASSRLLAGGGNEQFF. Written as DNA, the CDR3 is TGTGCCAGCAGTCGACTACTAGCGGGGGGCGGCAATGAGCAGTTCTTC.

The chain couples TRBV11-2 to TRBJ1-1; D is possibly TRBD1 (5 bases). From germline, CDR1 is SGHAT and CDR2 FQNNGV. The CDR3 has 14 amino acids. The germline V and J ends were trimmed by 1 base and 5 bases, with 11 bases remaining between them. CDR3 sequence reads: CASSLGSEGTEAFF. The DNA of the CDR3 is TGTGCCAGCAGCTTAGGGAGCGAGGGGACTGAAGCTTTCTTT.

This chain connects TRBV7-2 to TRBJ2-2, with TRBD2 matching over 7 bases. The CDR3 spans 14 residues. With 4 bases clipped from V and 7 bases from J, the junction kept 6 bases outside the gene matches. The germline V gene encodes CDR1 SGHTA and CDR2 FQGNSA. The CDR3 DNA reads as TGTGCCAGCAGCTACGGACTAGGAGGCGGGGAGCTGTTTTTT. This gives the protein CASSYGLGGGELFF.

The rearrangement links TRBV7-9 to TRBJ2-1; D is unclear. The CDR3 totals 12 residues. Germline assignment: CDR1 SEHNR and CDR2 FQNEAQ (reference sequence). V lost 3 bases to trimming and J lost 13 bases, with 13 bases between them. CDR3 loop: CASSFLWDYQFF. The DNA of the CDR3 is TGTGCCAGCAGCTTCCTGTGGGATTACCAGTTCTTC.

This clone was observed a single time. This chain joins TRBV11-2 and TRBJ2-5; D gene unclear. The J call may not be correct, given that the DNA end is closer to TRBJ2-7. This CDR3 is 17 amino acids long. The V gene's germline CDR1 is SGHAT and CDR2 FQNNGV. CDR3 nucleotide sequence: TGTGCCAGCAGCTTAGATAGGCTCCAAAGAACCCCCTACGAGCAGTACTTC. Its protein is CASSLDRLQRTPYEQYF.

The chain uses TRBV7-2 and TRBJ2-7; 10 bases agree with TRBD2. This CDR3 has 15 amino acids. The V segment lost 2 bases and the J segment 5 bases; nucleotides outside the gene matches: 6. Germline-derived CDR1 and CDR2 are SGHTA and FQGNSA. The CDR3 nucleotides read TGTGCCAGCAGCTTATTAGCGGGGGGCAGTGACGAGCAGTACTTC. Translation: CASSLLAGGSDEQYF.

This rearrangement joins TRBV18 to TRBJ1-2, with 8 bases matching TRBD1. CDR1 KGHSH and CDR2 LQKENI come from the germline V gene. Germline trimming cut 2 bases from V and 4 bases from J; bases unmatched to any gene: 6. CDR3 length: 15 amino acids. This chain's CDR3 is CASSPSTGVVYGYTF. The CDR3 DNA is TGTGCCAGCTCACCATCGACAGGGGTGGTCTATGGCTACACCTTC.

CDR3 bases: TGTGCCAGCAGTGTCCCTGCTATTGGGAATCAGCCCCAGCATTTT. This codes for CASSVPAIGNQPQHF. The chain employs TRBV6-1 and TRBJ1-5; no reliable D call. The CDR3 contains 15 residues. V was shortened by 4 bases and J by 4 bases, with 14 bases between the two germline ends. Germline CDR1 reads MNHNS; CDR2 reads SASEGT.

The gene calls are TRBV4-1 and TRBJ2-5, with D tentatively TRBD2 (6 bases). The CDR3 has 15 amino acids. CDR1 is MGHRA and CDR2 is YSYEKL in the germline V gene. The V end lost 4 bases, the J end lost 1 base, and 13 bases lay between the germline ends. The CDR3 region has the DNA TGCGCCAGCAGCCCCCGTAGCGGAGGCCAAGAGACCCAGTACTTC. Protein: CASSPRSGGQETQYF.

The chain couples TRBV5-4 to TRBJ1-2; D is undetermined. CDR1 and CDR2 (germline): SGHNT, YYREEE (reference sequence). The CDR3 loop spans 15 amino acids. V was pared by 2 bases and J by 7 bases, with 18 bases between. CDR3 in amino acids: CASSFEVSLVGGYTF. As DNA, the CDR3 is TGTGCCAGCAGCTTCGAGGTGTCTCTCGTAGGTGGCTACACCTTC.

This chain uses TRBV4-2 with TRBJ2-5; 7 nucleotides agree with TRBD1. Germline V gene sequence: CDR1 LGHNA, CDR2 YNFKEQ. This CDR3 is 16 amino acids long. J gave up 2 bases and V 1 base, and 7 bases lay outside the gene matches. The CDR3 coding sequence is TGTGCCAGCAGCCAAGGGGACAGCAAAATTCAAGAGACCCAGTACTTC. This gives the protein CASSQGDSKIQETQYF.

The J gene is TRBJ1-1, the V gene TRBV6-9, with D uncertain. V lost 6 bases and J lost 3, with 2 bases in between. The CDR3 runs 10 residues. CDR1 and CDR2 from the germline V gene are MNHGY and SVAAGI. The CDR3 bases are TGTGCCAGCAGGGACACTGAAGCTTTCTTT. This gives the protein CASRDTEAFF.